These 22 T cell receptor beta chains were all obtained from the same sample, sequenced in a study of blood T cells in healthy people across ages. Together with a sample-barcoded 5' primer, a J-beta primer mix was included in a second PCR lasting roughly 7 to 11 cycles. TCRdb re-called the 5' RACE reads with MiXCR, one entry per CDR3 protein. Of about 1.1 million distinct CDR3 sequences in the sample, more than 30% were seen once. The sequencing input was blood. All receptors come from a man younger than 30 in good health.

The rearrangement uses TRBV10-3 and TRBJ1-2; 9 bases match TRBD1. Germline-derived CDR1 and CDR2 are ENHRY and SYGVKD. The CDR3 contains 13 residues. Trimming took 7 bases from V and 6 from J; bases not matched to a gene: 6. CDR3 region: CAINTGGADGYTF. The CDR3 nucleotides are TGTGCCATCAATACAGGGGGCGCGGATGGCTACACCTTC.

This clonotype was detected only a few times. The chain carries TRBV12-3 or TRBV12-4 and TRBJ1-5, with D perhaps matching TRBD1 (6 bases). V was clipped by 4 bases and J by 5 bases, with 18 bases between them. The CDR3 is 16 amino acids. The CDR3 region is CASSSSYGAGDQPQHF. DNA for the CDR3: TGTGCCAGCAGTTCCTCCTACGGGGCAGGGGATCAGCCCCAGCATTTT.

The chain recombines TRBV13 with TRBJ2-1; D may be TRBD2 (5 bases). The CDR3 covers 19 residues. The germline V and J ends were trimmed by 1 base and 0 bases, with 19 bases remaining between them. Germline V gives CDR1 PRHDT, CDR2 FYEKMQ (reference sequence). The CDR3 coding sequence is TGTGCCAGCAGCTTAGAGTGGAGCGACGGGGTGTACTCCTACAATGAGCAGTTCTTC. It translates to CASSLEWSDGVYSYNEQFF.

The chain couples TRBV6-5 to TRBJ1-5, with D possibly being TRBD1 (6 bases). Germline loops: CDR1 MNHEY, CDR2 SVGAGI. This CDR3 contains 14 residues. Trimming left V 4 bases short and J 3 bases short, with 10 bases between. The chain's CDR3 is CASSFRGLNQPQHF. CDR3 in DNA: TGTGCCAGCAGTTTTCGGGGGCTCAATCAGCCCCAGCATTTT.

Here the CDR3 reads CSAPQNTEAFF. The CDR3 DNA reads TGCAGTGCTCCACAAAACACTGAAGCTTTCTTT. This chain connects TRBV20-1 to TRBJ1-1; the D is unclear. Trimming took off 5 bases at V and 2 bases at J, with 6 bases between the two ends. Per the germline V gene, CDR1 is DFQATT and CDR2 is SNEGSKA (reference sequence). The CDR3 loop spans 11 amino acids.

This clonotype was seen only a few times. The chain joins TRBV12-3 or TRBV12-4 to TRBJ1-1; D is ambiguous. Trimming removed 3 bases at V and 1 base at J, with 9 bases between. The CDR3 totals 14 residues. The CDR3 bases are TGTGCCAGCAGTTTCAGTTGGCGGAACACTGAAGCTTTCTTT. This sequence encodes CASSFSWRNTEAFF.

The V and J genes are TRBV10-3 and TRBJ2-3; 9 bases fit TRBD2. There are 15 residues in the CDR3. Trimming cost V 3 bases and J 2 bases; bases outside gene matches: 3. Germline V lookup: CDR1 ENHRY, CDR2 SYGVKD. The CDR3 DNA sequence: TGTGCCATCAGTGACTCTAGCGGGGTCACAGATACGCAGTATTTT. Residues: CAISDSSGVTDTQYF.

This clonotype was detected only a few times. The chain has TRBV12-3 or TRBV12-4 and TRBJ2-7; possibly TRBD2 for D (6 bases). This CDR3 is 12 amino acids long. V lost 4 bases and J lost 7, with 11 bases in between. CDR3 bases: TGTGCCAGCAGTTCCCTGGGGGGAGAGCAGTACTTC. It specifies CASSSLGGEQYF.

The genes are TRBV12-3 or TRBV12-4 and TRBJ2-3, with no clear D. This CDR3 is built from 14 residues. Trimming took off 3 bases at V and 5 bases at J, with 12 bases between the two ends. The CDR3 DNA is TGTGCCAGCAGTTTCGGTTCGCGCGGAGATACGCAGTATTTT. It yields the protein CASSFGSRGDTQYF.

This clonotype has more than one count but fewer than ten. The chain joins TRBV7-2 to TRBJ2-1; perhaps TRBD1 as D (5 bases). The length of the CDR3 is 13 residues. The germline V and J ends were trimmed by 8 bases and 4 bases, with 12 bases remaining between them. CDR1 is SGHTA and CDR2 is FQGNSA in the germline V gene. CDR3 sequence: CASGGARYNEQFF. In DNA form, the CDR3 reads TGTGCCAGCGGTGGGGCTCGGTACAATGAGCAGTTCTTC. Based on the CDR3 plus reference TRBV7-2 and TRBJ2-1, the full variable domain is GAGVSQSPSNKVTEKGKDVELRCDPISGHTALYWYRQSLGQGLEFLIYFQGNSAPDKSGLPSDRFSAERTGGSVSTLTIQRTQQEDSAVYLCASGGARYNEQFFGPGTRLTVL.

This clonotype was detected ten times or more. The chain joins TRBV12-3 or TRBV12-4 to TRBJ2-7; D not certain. The V gene lost 5 bases and the J gene lost 1 base, with 9 bases spanning the gap. The CDR3 spans 13 residues. CDR3 in DNA: TGTGCCAGCAGTCCGCACGGATCCTACGAGCAGTACTTC. Protein sequence: CASSPHGSYEQYF.

This clonotype occurred a few times. This chain connects TRBV6-2 or TRBV6-3 to TRBJ2-1, with D unresolved. Germline assignment: CDR1 MNHEY and CDR2 SVGEGT. V lost 7 bases and J 7 bases, leaving 5 bases between the germline ends. This CDR3 is 10 amino acids long. CDR3 DNA sequence: TGTGCCAGCAAACCAAATGAGCAGTTCTTC. The encoded protein is CASKPNEQFF.

This clonotype has just a few counts. The chain couples TRBV29-1 to TRBJ1-2, with a weak D call TRBD1 (5 bases). Germline V lookup: CDR1 SQVTM, CDR2 ANQGSEA. The V and J ends lost 0 bases and 6 bases respectively, with 14 bases between them. The CDR3 extends over 14 amino acids. The CDR3 protein is CSVEDRSGRHGYTF. Here the CDR3 DNA reads TGCAGCGTTGAAGATCGGTCGGGACGTCATGGCTACACCTTC.

This clonotype was observed a few times. V gene TRBV27 combines with J gene TRBJ1-5; D perhaps matches TRBD1 (5 bases). Trimming took off 4 bases at V and 0 bases at J, with 13 bases between the two ends. Germline loops: CDR1 MNHEY, CDR2 SMNVEV (reference sequence). The CDR3 extends over 16 amino acids. The CDR3 coding sequence is TGTGCCAGCAGTTATCCCGGGACCTATAGCAATCAGCCCCAGCATTTT. Its translation: CASSYPGTYSNQPQHF.

The genes are TRBV4-2 and TRBJ2-3; TRBD2 might be the D (6 bases). CDR1 is LGHNA and CDR2 is YNFKEQ in the germline V gene. Trimming pared 0 bases from V and 2 bases from J, leaving 21 bases between. This CDR3 is built from 19 residues. The CDR3 DNA reads as TGTGCCAGCAGCCAAGATGACGGAGGCGGTAGCGGATTCACAGATACGCAGTATTTT. Translated: CASSQDDGGGSGFTDTQYF.

The chain uses TRBV4-3 and TRBJ2-1; 7 bases fit TRBD2. The DNA end is more similar to TRBJ2-7, so the J call may be wrong. This CDR3 has 16 residues. Germline V CDR1 and CDR2: LGHNA, YSLEER. This CDR3 is CASSQEAGLAYNEQYF. CDR3 sequence (DNA): TGCGCCAGCAGCCAAGAAGCGGGGCTCGCCTACAATGAGCAGTACTTC.

This clonotype was observed a few times. The chain combines TRBV20-1 with TRBJ2-3; 7 nucleotides line up with TRBD2. The CDR3 is 16 amino acids. V lost 1 base to trimming and J lost 2 bases; unmatched junction nucleotides: 9. Germline CDR1 reads DFQATT; CDR2 reads SNEGSKA (reference sequence). CDR3 DNA: TGCAGTGCTAGAGTAGCGGGCGGGCTCTTCACAGATACGCAGTATTTT. It yields the protein CSARVAGGLFTDTQYF.

This chain links TRBV20-1 with TRBJ2-1, with a possible D match to TRBD2 (7 bases). The germline V gene has CDR1 DFQATT and CDR2 SNEGSKA (reference sequence). Trimming removed 2 bases at V and 5 bases at J, with 10 bases between. The CDR3 covers 13 residues. CDR3: CSARRGGNNEQFF. Written as DNA, the CDR3 is TGCAGTGCTAGAAGGGGGGGTAACAATGAGCAGTTCTTC.

This clonotype was detected a few times. This rearrangement joins TRBV10-3 to TRBJ2-3; TRBD1 might be the D (5 bases). The CDR3 has 14 amino acids. V shed 4 bases and J shed 5 bases, with 13 bases lying between them. Per germline, CDR1 ENHRY and CDR2 SYGVKD. The DNA for the CDR3 is TGTGCCATCAGTGCGTCTCGGCAGGGAGATACGCAGTATTTT. It translates to CAISASRQGDTQYF.

In this sample, this clonotype turned up a few times. This chain uses TRBV10-3 with TRBJ1-2, with D tentatively TRBD1 (5 bases). Looked up from germline, CDR1 is ENHRY and CDR2 is SYGVKD. With 2 bases removed from V and 0 bases from J, the gap between germline ends came to 7 bases. The CDR3 has 14 residues. In DNA, the CDR3 is TGTGCCATCAGTGAGGGGGGGACTAACTATGGCTACACCTTC. This translates into CAISEGGTNYGYTF.

This rearrangement joins TRBV6-2 or TRBV6-3 to TRBJ1-1; D ambiguous. Germline-derived CDR1 and CDR2 are MNHEY and SVGEGT. There are 12 residues in the CDR3. Trimming took 11 bases from V and 4 from J, leaving 14 bases between them. The CDR3 here is CAGGRGSTEAFF. The CDR3 bases are TGTGCCGGCGGCAGAGGAAGCACTGAAGCTTTCTTT.

This clonotype has just a few counts. The chain employs TRBV5-1 and TRBJ1-2; 8 positions agree with TRBD1. Germline lookup yields CDR1 SGHRS and CDR2 YFSETQ. The CDR3 is 14 amino acids. V shed 4 bases and J 8 bases; nucleotides not matched to a gene: 10. CDR3 residues: CASSPSGQVEGYTF. The CDR3 DNA sequence: TGCGCCAGCAGCCCGTCGGGACAGGTCGAGGGCTACACCTTC.